The 32 T cell receptor beta chains below were found in one sample sequenced in a study of CD8+ T cells in alopecia areata. Treatment in this sample: oral pan-JAK inhibitor, 5-10 mg twice daily. Sequencing templates came from extracted RNA that was reverse transcribed into cDNA. Here immunoSEQ multiplex PCR was the method, and the copy in TCRdb shows in-frame clones only, minus some. Here the sample spans about 210,000 clones, over 60% being singletons. The sample was CD4+ T cells sorted from blood, taken at week 4, from a patient treated with tofacitinib. The receptor set was obtained from a human donor with alopecia areata.

The chain combines TRBV7-2 with TRBJ1-2; D is unclear. CDR1 is SGHTA, CDR2 FQGNSA, per germline. The CDR3 extends over 14 amino acids. Trimming pared 2 bases from V and 8 bases from J, leaving 15 bases between. Here the CDR3 DNA reads TGTGCCAGCAGCTTATCGAGGTTTTCGCGAGGCTACACCTTC. It encodes CASSLSRFSRGYTF.

V and J are TRBV30 and TRBJ2-1; D uncertain. Trimming removed 3 bases from V and 8 bases from J, with 11 bases in between. Germline V gene data show CDR1 as GTSNPN and CDR2 as SVGIG (reference sequence). The CDR3 is made up of 12 amino acids. The CDR3 bases are TGTGCCTGGAGCGATTACAGCGATGAGCAGTTCTTC. Translation: CAWSDYSDEQFF.

The chain combines TRBV25-1 with TRBJ1-4; D unclear. Germline-derived CDR1 and CDR2 are MGHDK and SYGVNS. The CDR3 is made up of 13 amino acids. Trimming removed 10 bases from V and 2 bases from J, with 11 bases in between. The CDR3 region has the DNA TGTGCCATCCTACTACTCACTAATGAAAAACTGTTTTTT. This translates into CAILLLTNEKLFF.

The chain is built from TRBV6-5 and TRBJ1-6; 9 bases align to TRBD1. Trimming cost V 10 bases and J 8 bases; bases outside gene matches: 9. The V gene's germline CDR1 is MNHEY and CDR2 SVGAGI. The CDR3 extends over 14 amino acids. The CDR3 DNA is TGTGCCACCCACGGGGGACAGGGAGATTCACCCCTCCACTTT. Its protein product is CATHGGQGDSPLHF.

The chain uses TRBV7-2 and TRBJ2-5, with 8 bases identical to TRBD2. The CDR3 is made up of 15 amino acids. The junction had 7 bases not matched to a gene; V was cut back by 3 bases and J by 4 bases. Per the germline V gene, CDR1 is SGHTA and CDR2 is FQGNSA. The CDR3: CASSLGGGYGETQYF. CDR3 coding DNA: TGTGCCAGCAGCTTGGGCGGGGGGTATGGAGAGACCCAGTACTTC.

This clone has just one count. This sequence joins TRBV29-1 and TRBJ1-3, with D uncertain. Germline assignment: CDR1 SQVTM and CDR2 ANQGSEA. The V end was cut by 3 bases, the J end by 0 bases, with 9 bases between. The CDR3 spans 14 residues. DNA of the CDR3: TGCAGCGTTGACGGGAGGAGCTCTGGAAACACCATATATTTT. It specifies CSVDGRSSGNTIYF.

V is TRBV9 and J is TRBJ2-3; D gene unclear. Trimming shortened V by 0 bases and J by 2 bases, and 10 bases separated the two germline ends. CDR1 and CDR2 from the germline V gene are SGDLS and YYNGEE. The CDR3 runs 15 residues. The CDR3 loop is CASSVVPQHTDTQYF. Here the CDR3 DNA reads TGTGCCAGCAGCGTAGTTCCACAGCACACAGATACGCAGTATTTT.

CDR3 region: CSALLVSEQFF. Here the CDR3 DNA reads TGCAGTGCACTACTAGTAAGTGAGCAGTTCTTC. The chain couples TRBV20-1 to TRBJ2-1, with D tentatively TRBD2 (5 bases). From germline, CDR1 is DFQATT and CDR2 SNEGSKA (reference sequence). V was shortened by 6 bases and J by 9 bases, with 12 bases between the two germline ends. The CDR3 has 11 residues.

CDR3 residues: CASSERGGGQPQHF. The CDR3 DNA sequence: TGTGCCAGCAGTGAACGGGGGGGCGGGCAGCCCCAGCATTTT. This chain uses TRBV6-1 with TRBJ1-5, with D perhaps matching TRBD1 (6 bases). The germline CDR1 and CDR2 sequences are MNHNS and SASEGT. This CDR3 has 14 residues. Trimming took off 2 bases at V and 7 bases at J, with 12 bases between the two ends.

Only a few counts were recorded for this clone. The V gene is TRBV7-9, the J gene TRBJ2-1; no definite D call. The CDR3 sequence is 11 residues long. Germline CDR1 SEHNR, CDR2 FQNEAQ (reference sequence). V was clipped by 4 bases and J by 9 bases, with 7 bases between them. CDR3 bases: TGTGCCAGCAGCTCCCTGAGTGAGCAGTTCTTC. It encodes CASSSLSEQFF. Looking up the rest from reference TRBV7-9 and TRBJ2-1 gives the full variable domain: DTGVSQNPRHKITKRGQNVTFRCDPISEHNRLYWYRQTLGQGPEFLTYFQNEAQLEKSRLLSDRFSAERPKGSFSTLEIQRTEQGDSAMYLCASSSLSEQFFGPGTRLTVL.

This clone appeared once. The chain uses TRBV19 and TRBJ2-4; D call uncertain. The CDR3 totals 13 residues. The germline V and J ends were trimmed by 6 bases and 5 bases, with 11 bases remaining between them. The germline CDR1 and CDR2 sequences are LNHDA and SQIVND (reference sequence). The CDR3 here is CASRGSMENIQYF. Written as DNA, the CDR3 is TGTGCCAGTAGAGGCAGTATGGAAAACATTCAGTACTTC.

The chain is built from TRBV5-6 and TRBJ2-7; no firm D call. The CDR3 has 12 amino acids. V lost 2 bases and J lost 7, with 10 bases in between. Germline CDR1 SGHDT, CDR2 YYEEEE. This CDR3 is CASSFLPGEQYF. Here the CDR3 DNA reads TGTGCCAGCAGCTTTCTCCCTGGAGAGCAGTACTTC.

The genes are TRBV11-1 and TRBJ2-7; 8 bases are a match to TRBD1. J gave up 1 base and V 5 bases, and 4 bases lay outside the gene matches. The CDR3 has 14 residues. The germline V gene has CDR1 SGHAT and CDR2 FQDESV (reference sequence). The CDR3 coding sequence is TGTGCCAGCAGCCGCGACAGGGGATCCTACGAGCAGTACTTC. It translates to CASSRDRGSYEQYF.

This clone was counted between two and nine times. The chain joins TRBV7-9 to TRBJ1-2; 7 nucleotides agree with TRBD1. Unmatched junction bases numbered 7, after V lost 5 bases and J lost 13 bases. The CDR3 is 11 amino acids. In germline, CDR1 is SEHNR, CDR2 FQNEAQ (reference sequence). CDR3 sequence (DNA): TGTGCCAGCAGCATGGACAGGAAGTCCACCTTC. Translated, it gives CASSMDRKSTF.

The J gene is TRBJ1-2, the V gene TRBV7-8; 7 bases fit TRBD1. The CDR3 contains 16 residues. The V gene end was trimmed by 5 bases and the J gene end by 1 base; junction bases not matched to a gene: 10. The germline gives CDR1 SGHVS, CDR2 FQNEAQ. Here the CDR3 reads CASSKGTAMYNYGYTF. The DNA for the CDR3 is TGTGCCAGCAGCAAAGGGACAGCGATGTATAACTATGGCTACACCTTC.

This chain joins TRBV7-2 and TRBJ1-5, with 11 bases aligning to TRBD1. V dropped 7 bases and J dropped 4; count of bases not matched to a gene: 6. The CDR3 covers 15 residues. Germline-derived CDR1 and CDR2 are SGHTA and FQGNSA. The CDR3 coding sequence is TGTGCCAGCACCCCGGACAGGGGGCGTAATCAGCCCCAGCATTTT. This sequence encodes CASTPDRGRNQPQHF.

CDR3 in amino acids: CASSSRTSWETQYF. In nucleotides, the CDR3 is TGTGCCAGCAGCTCTCGGACTAGCTGGGAGACCCAGTACTTC. J is TRBJ2-5 and V is TRBV7-9; 8 bases align to TRBD2. The CDR3 is made up of 14 amino acids. Germline lookup yields CDR1 SEHNR and CDR2 FQNEAQ (reference sequence). The V segment lost 4 bases and the J segment 5 bases; nucleotides outside the gene matches: 6. The full variable domain, in which reference TRBV7-9 and TRBJ2-5 provide the parts outside the CDR3, is DTGVSQNPRHKITKRGQNVTFRCDPISEHNRLYWYRQTLGQGPEFLTYFQNEAQLEKSRLLSDRFSAERPKGSFSTLEIQRTEQGDSAMYLCASSSRTSWETQYFGPGTRLLVL.

This clone was observed a single time. The chain has TRBV25-1 and TRBJ1-2; no clear D. This CDR3 spans 15 amino acids. Germline V CDR1 and CDR2: MGHDK, SYGVNS. The V gene lost 2 bases and the J gene lost 4 bases, with 14 bases spanning the gap. CDR3: CASSETGRGFYGYTF. CDR3 nucleotide sequence: TGTGCCAGCAGTGAAACGGGTCGTGGGTTCTATGGCTACACCTTC.

The CDR3 here is CSLDRRETQYF. The CDR3 DNA follows: TGCAGTCTCGACAGGAGAGAGACCCAGTACTTC. The V call is TRBV20-1, the J call TRBJ2-5, with D possibly TRBD1 on 6 matching bases. The CDR3 has 11 amino acids. The V gene's germline CDR1 is DFQATT and CDR2 SNEGSKA (reference sequence). The V end was cut by 8 bases, the J end by 4 bases, with 11 bases between.

This chain connects TRBV9 to TRBJ2-5, with D possibly matching TRBD2 (6 bases). CDR3 length: 14 residues. The V gene's germline CDR1 is SGDLS and CDR2 YYNGEE. The germline V and J ends were trimmed by 6 bases and 1 base, with 13 bases remaining between them. CDR3 region: CASNPSGVQETQYF. The DNA of the CDR3 is TGTGCCAGCAATCCATCGGGGGTCCAAGAGACCCAGTACTTC.

This chain uses TRBV29-1 with TRBJ2-7; D not resolved. Per the germline V gene, CDR1 is SQVTM and CDR2 is ANQGSEA. V dropped 4 bases and J dropped 1 base, with 14 bases sitting between them. This CDR3 is built from 14 residues. The CDR3 loop reads CSVASHLGSYEQYF. CDR3 DNA sequence: TGCAGCGTTGCATCACACCTTGGATCCTACGAGCAGTACTTC.

The chain uses TRBV2 and TRBJ2-7, with unresolved D. The CDR3 runs to 11 residues. Trimming left V 6 bases short and J 2 bases short, with 5 bases between. Germline CDR1 is SNHLY and CDR2 is FYNNEI. The DNA of the CDR3 is TGTGCCAGCAGCGGGCCCTACGAGCAGTACTTC. Translation: CASSGPYEQYF.

The chain recombines TRBV5-1 with TRBJ1-2; a weak D match, TRBD1 (6 bases). The V end lost 3 bases, the J end lost 6 bases, and 15 bases lay between the germline ends. The CDR3 extends over 14 amino acids. Germline CDR1 SGHRS, CDR2 YFSETQ. CDR3 nucleotide sequence: TGCGCCAGCAGCTCGGATGGGGGCTACGATGGCTACACCTTC. Residues: CASSSDGGYDGYTF.

The chain combines TRBV7-9 with TRBJ1-4, with D possibly TRBD1 on 6 matching bases. The V end lost 5 bases, the J end lost 8 bases, and 18 bases lay between the germline ends. Germline CDR1 is SEHNR and CDR2 is FQNEAQ (reference sequence). This CDR3 spans 15 amino acids. The DNA for the CDR3 is TGTGCCAGCAGCACAGATCTGGGGGCAAGCGAAAAACTGTTTTTT. Translation: CASSTDLGASEKLFF.

The chain couples TRBV29-1 to TRBJ1-6; D gene ambiguous. V was pared by 7 bases and J by 7 bases, with 11 bases between. The CDR3 spans 12 residues. Per germline, CDR1 SQVTM and CDR2 ANQGSEA. CDR3 DNA: TGCAGCGCCCGAACGGGGAATTCACCCCTCCACTTT. This sequence encodes CSARTGNSPLHF.

The chain combines TRBV7-2 with TRBJ2-1; D ambiguous. V gave up 2 bases and J gave up 10 bases, with 9 bases separating them. Germline V lookup: CDR1 SGHTA, CDR2 FQGNSA. The CDR3 is made up of 12 amino acids. CDR3 nucleotide sequence: TGTGCCAGCAGCTTATACCTCCCCGAGCAGTTCTTC. It codes for CASSLYLPEQFF.

This clone was counted a few times. This chain uses TRBV29-1 with TRBJ1-1, with TRBD1 identical over 10 bases. The CDR3 has 15 residues. With 5 bases clipped from V and 4 bases from J, the junction kept 10 bases outside the gene matches. CDR1 is SQVTM, CDR2 ANQGSEA, per germline. The CDR3 bases are TGCAGCGTTCTCTATGAAGGACAGGGGGGCACTGAAGCTTTCTTT. Protein: CSVLYEGQGGTEAFF.

This clone was observed a few times. Germline is not matched at one junction end, which may reflect a read error. The CDR3 loop is CAGSFELMNTEAFF. CDR3 nucleotide sequence: TGTGCCGGCAGCTTCGAACTCATGAACACTGAAGCTTTCTTT. The V and J genes are TRBV5-6 and TRBJ1-1; D not certain. Looked up from germline, CDR1 is SGHDT and CDR2 is YYEEEE. The CDR3 has 14 residues.

This sequence joins TRBV4-1 and TRBJ2-5; 8 bases match TRBD2. V was pared by 5 bases and J by 4 bases, with 6 bases of the junction left unmatched. The CDR3 spans 14 residues. Germline V gene lookup returns CDR1 MGHRA and CDR2 YSYEKL. The CDR3 bases are TGCGCCAGCAGCGCCGGGGGGGCCGGAGAGACCCAGTACTTC. It yields the protein CASSAGGAGETQYF.

In nucleotides, the CDR3 is TGTGCCAGTAGTAAGGGACAGGGGATGGGCAACAATGAGCAGTTCTTC. It specifies CASSKGQGMGNNEQFF. The chain joins TRBV19 to TRBJ2-1; TRBD1 matches 10 bases. There are 16 residues in the CDR3. Germline V gene lookup returns CDR1 LNHDA and CDR2 SQIVND (reference sequence). The V and J ends lost 4 bases and 5 bases, in that order; junction bases with no gene match: 8.

The chain joins TRBV7-2 to TRBJ1-2; 7 bases match TRBD1. Germline V CDR1 and CDR2: SGHTA, FQGNSA. This CDR3 has 13 residues. J was trimmed by 8 bases and V by 1 base; bases with no gene match: 4. CDR3 sequence (DNA): TGTGCCAGCAGCTTAGACAGGGGTGGCGGCTACACCTTC. Its translation: CASSLDRGGGYTF.

The CDR3 loop reads CASSDARPPYEQYF. The CDR3 DNA reads TGTGCCAGCAGTGACGCACGACCTCCCTACGAGCAGTACTTC. This rearrangement joins TRBV25-1 to TRBJ2-7; D uncertain. Trimming left V 3 bases short and J 2 bases short, with 11 bases between. Germline loops: CDR1 MGHDK, CDR2 SYGVNS. The CDR3 sequence is 14 residues long.